This T cell receptor beta chain originates from a study of regulatory T cells in long-lasting Graves disease (dated by TCRdb to the early 2020s). In terms of the full investigation: To count as having persistent Graves' disease, a patient had to have received antithyroid drug treatment for over 5 years with TSH receptor autoantibodies remaining persistently positive. This study used TCR sequencing and RNA sequencing of peripheral blood to compare persistent Graves' disease patients against newly diagnosed Graves' disease patients. The study was registered as a clinical trial and conducted in China. A total of 33 samples underwent TCR sequencing, from some 13 patients with persistent Graves' disease and 20 patients with newly diagnosed Graves' disease. In the clinical cohort, patients with persistent Graves' disease had used antithyroid drugs for an average of around 9.3 years. What the study reported, not specific to this receptor: More public clonotypes were shared among persistent patients (under 3,000) than among newly diagnosed patients (roughly 1,000). The study examined only peripheral blood because the primary lesion, thyroid tissue, could not be accessed. The small sample size was acknowledged by the authors as a limitation that may reduce accuracy. TRBV28, TRBJ1-2 and TRBJ2-5 were preferentially used in persistent disease, while TRBV20-1 and TRBJ2-1 were favored in newly diagnosed disease. Only the TCR beta chain was sequenced and analyzed. Compared with newly diagnosed patients, persistent Graves' disease patients had lower TCR Shannon entropy and fewer highly expanded clones, which suggests clonal expansion.

The library came from multiplex PCR. Reads for this sample came from an Illumina HiSeq 4000. To build TCR beta libraries, CDR3 regions were amplified by Arm-PCR using iRepertoire HTBI primers. Gel purification was performed on PCR products prior to sequencing. In the authors' own workflow: A total of 62 TRBV and approximately 15 TRBJ segments were identified across samples and were used for gene usage analysis of CDR3 amino acid clonotypes. Filtered high-quality paired reads were merged into contigs using COPE and FqMerger. Contigs were aligned with BLAST to IMGT TRBV, TRBD and TRBJ reference genes, and CDR3 was defined per IMGT. Highly expanded clones were defined as clonotypes with a frequency above 0.1%. Shannon entropy served as the measure of repertoire diversity, while the Gini coefficient captured V-J evenness. A clonotype was considered public if more than one individual shared it. TCRdb's own reprocessing of the public reads used fastp at Q25 and MiXCR and kept productive beta chains. Entries are consolidated by CDR3 protein sequence, retaining the most common genes and DNA. TCRdb assigned the V and J calls; the authors' analysis was not used. The sample data list about 470,000 distinct CDR3 sequences, and roughly a fifth of these were observed just once. About 7% of the sample belongs to the ten largest clones.

The sample's time point label, decoded: persistent/refractory GD, antithyroid drugs over 5 years with positive TRAb. For both TCR sequencing and RNA sequencing, RNA was extracted from PBMCs using TRIzol. Graves' disease was diagnosed according to American Thyroid Association guidelines. The patients came from an endocrinology department in Xi'an, China. Each patient gave roughly 8.4 milliliters of peripheral blood, collected in an EDTA anticoagulant tube. PBMCs were isolated by Ficoll Paque Plus density gradient separation without further T cell sorting. An Agilent 2100 Bioanalyzer and agarose gel were used to check RNA quality, while a NanoDrop 2000 measured RNA concentration. About this clonotype itself: What this receptor recognizes is not known. The record has no base qualities; no much larger clone is one base away.

CDR1 and CDR2 are drawn from the germline V gene: SGHRS, YFSETQ. The CDR3, cysteine through phenylalanine, is 13 amino acids long. Left in the record is the CDR3 DNA by itself, 39 bases read in frame from the first base. V and J lose 6 bases and 1 base, and a span of 10 bases separates them. The sequence derives from a female donor with Graves disease. The sequences come from peripheral blood mononuclear cells (PBMCs), collected when the disease was refractory, from a patient treated with antithyroid drugs. This sequence uses TRBV5-1 and TRBJ1-1; the D gene identity is not certain. CDR3 protein: CASTDMANTEAFF. The DNA reads as follows: TGCGCCAGCACCGACATGGCGAACACTGAAGCTTTCTTT.